Each of the 12 T cell receptor beta chains below was sequenced from the same sample in a study of blood T cell repertoires in COVID-19. Sequencing used immunoSEQ multiplex PCR; TCRdb keeps in-frame clones, though not all of them. Here the sample spans 350,000 to 400,000 clones, approximately 91% being singletons. Input material: PBMCs or T cells enriched from blood (not recorded which). The receptors here all came from a middle-aged woman who had been exposed to COVID-19.

The V gene is TRBV13, the J gene TRBJ2-4; tentative D call: TRBD1 (6 bases). V was cut by 5 bases and J by 0 bases, with 17 bases left in between. CDR1 PRHDT and CDR2 FYEKMQ come from the germline V gene (reference sequence). There are 17 residues in the CDR3. The DNA for the CDR3 is TGTGCCAGCAGCCAAGCCCACAGGGCCTTAGCCAAAAACATTCAGTACTTC. Protein sequence: CASSQAHRALAKNIQYF. The full variable domain, its missing parts supplied by reference TRBV13 and TRBJ2-4, is AAGVIQSPRHLIKEKRETATLKCYPIPRHDTVYWYQQGPGQDPQFLISFYEKMQSDKGSIPDRFSAQQFSDYHSELNMSSLELGDSALYFCASSQAHRALAKNIQYFGAGTRLSVL.

The V and J genes are TRBV28 and TRBJ2-3; 10 bases line up with TRBD2. The CDR3 runs 16 residues. Looked up from germline, CDR1 is MDHEN and CDR2 is SYDVKM. V shed 5 bases, J shed 0 bases, and the junction held 5 bases outside the gene matches. The CDR3 region has the DNA TGTGCCAGCAGTATGGTGACTAGCGGGAGCACAGATACGCAGTATTTT. Translated: CASSMVTSGSTDTQYF.

This chain uses TRBV6-5 with TRBJ2-2, with D possibly being TRBD1 (5 bases). This CDR3 has 14 amino acids. The V gene lost 10 bases and the J gene lost 4 bases, with 16 bases spanning the gap. Germline V gene data show CDR1 as MNHEY and CDR2 as SVGAGI. The chain's CDR3 is CATTGRIGTGELFF. The CDR3 nucleotides read TGTGCCACCACAGGAAGGATAGGCACCGGGGAGCTGTTTTTT.

The V and J genes are TRBV3-1 (or the pseudogene TRBV3-2) and TRBJ1-3; a weak D match, TRBD1 (5 bases). Trimming removed 2 bases from V and 4 bases from J, with 15 bases in between. CDR1 and CDR2 from the germline V gene are LGHDT and YNNKEL (reference sequence). CDR3 size: 16 residues. The DNA of the CDR3 is TGTGCCAGCAGCCAATTTTCAGGGTCTTTAGGAAACACCATATATTTT. Its protein product is CASSQFSGSLGNTIYF.

In this sample, this clone turned up once. This chain connects TRBV14 to TRBJ2-7; D may be TRBD1 (6 bases). This CDR3 has 15 residues. The germline gives CDR1 SGHDN, CDR2 FVKESK. The ends were cut back, 6 bases at V and 4 bases at J, with 19 bases in the middle. DNA of the CDR3: TGTGCCAGCAGATTCCGGGACACCGGGGATTACGAGCAGTACTTC. Encoded protein: CASRFRDTGDYEQYF.

This chain joins TRBV7-2 and TRBJ2-4; a weak D match, TRBD1 (7 bases). V lost 4 bases to trimming and J lost 2 bases, with 9 bases between them. This CDR3 is 14 amino acids long. From germline, CDR1 is SGHTA and CDR2 FQGNSA. The CDR3 is CASSSGGTKNIQYF. The CDR3 nucleotides read TGTGCCAGCAGCTCAGGGGGGACCAAAAACATTCAGTACTTC. Supplemented by reference TRBV7-2 and TRBJ2-4, the full variable domain reads GAGVSQSPSNKVTEKGKDVELRCDPISGHTALYWYRQSLGQGLEFLIYFQGNSAPDKSGLPSDRFSAERTGGSVSTLTIQRTQQEDSAVYLCASSSGGTKNIQYFGAGTRLSVL.

The chain employs TRBV28 and TRBJ1-1; weak D call: TRBD1 (6 bases). This CDR3 has 15 amino acids. CDR1 is MDHEN, CDR2 SYDVKM, per germline. Trimming pared 5 bases from V and 7 bases from J, leaving 20 bases between. The CDR3 region has the DNA TGTGCCAGCAGTCCCGAGGGGGTGGAGGCAGATGAAGCTTTCTTT. It specifies CASSPEGVEADEAFF.

V is TRBV7-2 and J is TRBJ1-6; D uncertain. Trimming pared 5 bases from V and 6 bases from J, leaving 14 bases between. CDR1 SGHTA and CDR2 FQGNSA come from the germline V gene. The CDR3 runs 15 residues. The CDR3 sequence: CASSPARGFNSPLHF. DNA of the CDR3: TGTGCCAGCAGCCCTGCTCGCGGCTTTAATTCACCCCTCCACTTT.

This sequence joins TRBV29-1 and TRBJ2-4; possibly TRBD1 for D (6 bases). The V gene lost 0 bases and the J gene lost 2 bases, with 14 bases spanning the gap. There are 16 residues in the CDR3. The V gene's germline CDR1 is SQVTM and CDR2 ANQGSEA. The CDR3 nucleotides are TGCAGCGTTGAAGATCCTTACAGGGCATCCAAAAACATTCAGTACTTC. As protein: CSVEDPYRASKNIQYF.

The V call is TRBV9, the J call TRBJ2-7, with TRBD2 identical over 8 bases. V gave up 0 bases and J gave up 4 bases; unmatched junction bases: 3. The CDR3 runs 14 residues. The germline V gene encodes CDR1 SGDLS and CDR2 YYNGEE. CDR3 DNA sequence: TGTGCCAGCAGCGTAGGAGCGGGGGAATACGAGCAGTACTTC. Translation: CASSVGAGEYEQYF. Variable domain in full (rest from reference TRBV9 and TRBJ2-7): DSGVTQTPKHLITATGQRVTLRCSPRSGDLSVYWYQQSLDQGLQFLIQYYNGEERAKGNILERFSAQQFPDLHSELNLSSLELGDSALYFCASSVGAGEYEQYFGPGTRLTVT.

The CDR3 DNA is TGTGCCAGCAGTTACGAGACTAGCGGGAGGGCAGATACGCAGTATTTT. Protein sequence: CASSYETSGRADTQYF. The chain couples TRBV6-2 or TRBV6-3 to TRBJ2-3, with TRBD2 matching over 14 bases. CDR1 and CDR2 (germline): MNHEY, SVGEGT. V shed 2 bases and J 4 bases; nucleotides not matched to a gene: 2. CDR3 length equals 16 residues.

This chain joins TRBV30 and TRBJ2-7; a possible D gene is TRBD2 (5 bases). Germline V lookup: CDR1 GTSNPN, CDR2 SVGIG (reference sequence). Trimming left V 5 bases short and J 5 bases short, with 13 bases between. The CDR3 consists of 12 residues. CDR3 bases: TGTGCCTGGGCGAAAACTAGAAACGAGCAGTACTTC. This gives the protein CAWAKTRNEQYF.